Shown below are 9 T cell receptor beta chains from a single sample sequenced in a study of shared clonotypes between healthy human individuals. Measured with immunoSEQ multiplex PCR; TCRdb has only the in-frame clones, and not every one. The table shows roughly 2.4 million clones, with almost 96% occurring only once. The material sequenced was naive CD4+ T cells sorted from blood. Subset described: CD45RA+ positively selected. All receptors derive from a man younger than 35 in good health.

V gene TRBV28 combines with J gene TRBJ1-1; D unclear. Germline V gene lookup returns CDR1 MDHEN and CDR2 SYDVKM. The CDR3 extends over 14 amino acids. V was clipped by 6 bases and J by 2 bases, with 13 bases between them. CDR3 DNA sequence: TGTGCCAGCAGCCAAACCGGCTTCAACACTGAAGCTTTCTTT. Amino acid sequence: CASSQTGFNTEAFF.

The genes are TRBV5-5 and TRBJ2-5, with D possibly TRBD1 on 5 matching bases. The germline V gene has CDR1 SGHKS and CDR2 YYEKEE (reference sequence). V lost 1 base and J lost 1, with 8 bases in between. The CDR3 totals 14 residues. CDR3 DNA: TGTGCCAGCAGCTTGAGGCAGGGCCAAGAGACCCAGTACTTC. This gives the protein CASSLRQGQETQYF.

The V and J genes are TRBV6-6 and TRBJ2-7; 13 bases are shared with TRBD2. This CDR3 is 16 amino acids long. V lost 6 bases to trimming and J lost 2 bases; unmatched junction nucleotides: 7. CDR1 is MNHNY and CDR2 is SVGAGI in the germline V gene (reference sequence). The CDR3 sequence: CASSPGLAGVPYEQYF. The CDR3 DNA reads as TGTGCCAGCAGCCCTGGACTAGCGGGAGTCCCCTACGAGCAGTACTTC.

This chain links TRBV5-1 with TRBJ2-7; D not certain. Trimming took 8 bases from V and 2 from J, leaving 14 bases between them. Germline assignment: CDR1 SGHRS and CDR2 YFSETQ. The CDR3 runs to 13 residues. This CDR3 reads CASAYGAAYEQYF. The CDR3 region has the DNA TGCGCCAGTGCCTATGGAGCTGCCTACGAGCAGTACTTC.

CDR3 DNA: TGCAGCGTGGAGGGCAGGGGTCGGACTGAAGCTTTCTTT. Translated: CSVEGRGRTEAFF. This chain joins TRBV29-1 and TRBJ1-1, with D possibly matching TRBD1 (6 bases). The V gene lost 6 bases and the J gene lost 5 bases, with 16 bases spanning the gap. Germline loops: CDR1 SQVTM, CDR2 ANQGSEA. CDR3 length: 13 residues.

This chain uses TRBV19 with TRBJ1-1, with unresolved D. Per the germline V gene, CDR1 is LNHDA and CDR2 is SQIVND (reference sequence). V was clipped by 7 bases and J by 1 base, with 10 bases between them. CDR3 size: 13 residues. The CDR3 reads CASTLNGNTEAFF. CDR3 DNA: TGTGCCAGTACCCTCAACGGGAACACTGAAGCTTTCTTT.

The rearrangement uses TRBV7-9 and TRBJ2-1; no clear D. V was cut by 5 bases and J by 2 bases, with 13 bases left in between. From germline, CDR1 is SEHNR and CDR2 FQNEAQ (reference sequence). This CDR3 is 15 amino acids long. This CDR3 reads CASSPGDGPYNEQFF. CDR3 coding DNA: TGTGCCAGCAGCCCCGGCGACGGGCCCTACAATGAGCAGTTCTTC.

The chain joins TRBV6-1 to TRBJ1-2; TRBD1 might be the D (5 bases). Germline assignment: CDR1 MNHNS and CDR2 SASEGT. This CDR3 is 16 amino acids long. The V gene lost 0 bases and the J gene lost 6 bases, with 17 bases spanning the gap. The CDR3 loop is CASSEAFQGSRHGYTF. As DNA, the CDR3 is TGTGCCAGCAGTGAAGCGTTTCAGGGATCCCGGCATGGCTACACCTTC.

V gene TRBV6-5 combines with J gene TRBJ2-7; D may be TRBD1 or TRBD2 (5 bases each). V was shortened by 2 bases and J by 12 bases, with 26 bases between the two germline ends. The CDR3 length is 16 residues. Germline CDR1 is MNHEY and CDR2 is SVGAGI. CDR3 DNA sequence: TGTGCCAGCAGTTACAGCACCCGCGCCACCCGGGGCAGGCGGTACTTC. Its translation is CASSYSTRATRGRRYF.